Following are 4 T cell receptor beta chains from one sample sequenced in a study of CD8 T cells in Susac syndrome. Random hexamers served to reverse transcribe roughly 0.5 to 1 ug RNA. MiXCR, run by TCRdb on the immunoSEQ multiplex PCR reads, gives a single entry per CDR3 protein. The table lists 400,000 to 550,000 distinct CDR3 sequences, around 85% of them singletons. Sequences were obtained from CD8+ T cells from PBMCs. The receptor set was obtained from a human donor with multiple sclerosis.

The V call is TRBV20-1, the J call TRBJ2-2; possibly TRBD2 for D (6 bases). The CDR3 sequence is 16 residues long. The germline V gene has CDR1 DFQATT and CDR2 SNEGSKA (reference sequence). V was pared by 6 bases and J by 0 bases, with 17 bases between. The CDR3 is CSASFPGVSNTGELFF. The CDR3 DNA follows: TGCAGTGCCTCGTTTCCGGGGGTTTCGAACACCGGGGAGCTGTTTTTT.

Concerning this clonotype itself: This CDR3 fails to terminate in the conserved phenylalanine or tryptophan, so it likely reflects a read error. J is TRBJ2-5 and V is TRBV5-1, with D perhaps TRBD2 (7 bases). Germline V CDR1 and CDR2: SGHRS, YFSETQ. V lost 7 bases and J 5 bases, leaving 21 bases between the germline ends. The CDR3 sequence is 15 residues long. CDR3 protein: CASVPNPGGSETQYL. The CDR3 DNA sequence: TGCGCCAGCGTGCCCAATCCGGGGGGCTCGGAGACCCAGTACCTC.

This chain links TRBV5-1 with TRBJ1-4; the match to TRBD1 covers 10 bases. The CDR3 covers 15 residues. J lost 7 bases, V lost 4 bases, and 7 bases had no gene match. CDR1 SGHRS and CDR2 YFSETQ come from the germline V gene. CDR3: CASSEGQGSGEKLFF. As DNA, the CDR3 is TGCGCCAGCAGCGAGGGACAGGGGTCGGGTGAAAAACTGTTTTTT.

The chain recombines TRBV3-1 with TRBJ1-4; D gene uncertain. The length of the CDR3 is 15 residues. Germline V gene lookup returns CDR1 LGHDT and CDR2 YNNKEL (reference sequence). V lost 0 bases, J lost 6 bases, and 11 bases lay in between. The DNA for the CDR3 is TGTGCCAGCAGCCAAGATCTCAACGGGGATGAAAAACTGTTTTTT. It is translated as CASSQDLNGDEKLFF.